The 6 T cell receptor beta chains given below trace back to one sample, sequenced in a study of cytomegalovirus exposure and HLA in healthy donors. Vbeta (60) and Jbeta (13) primers were used in the PCR. Assay: immunoSEQ multiplex PCR; the TCRdb copy retains only in-frame clones and omits some. The sample consists of hundreds of thousands of clones, over 75% of them appearing once. The source material was PBMCs. These receptors were collected from a man aged 18 to 30 in good health and CMV-seronegative.

The rearrangement joins TRBV19 to TRBJ2-1, with 7 bases fitting TRBD2. CDR3 length: 16 amino acids. Germline CDR1 reads LNHDA; CDR2 reads SQIVND (reference sequence). With 6 bases clipped from V and 8 bases from J, the junction kept 16 bases outside the gene matches. CDR3 sequence (DNA): TGTGCCAGTAGACGGTCGGCGGGAGCACAATGGGATGAGCAGTTCTTC. Translating it yields CASRRSAGAQWDEQFF. Supplemented by reference TRBV19 and TRBJ2-1, the full variable domain reads DGGITQSPKYLFRKEGQNVTLSCEQNLNHDAMYWYRQDPGQGLRLIYYSQIVNDFQKGDIAEGYSVSREKKESFPLTVTSAQKNPTAFYLCASRRSAGAQWDEQFFGPGTRLTVL.

This rearrangement joins TRBV28 to TRBJ1-1; no clear D. In germline, CDR1 is MDHEN, CDR2 SYDVKM. This CDR3 comprises 15 residues. V was cut by 5 bases and J by 2 bases, with 15 bases left in between. The CDR3 sequence is CASSGEQDFNTEAFF. DNA for the CDR3: TGTGCCAGCAGTGGGGAGCAGGATTTCAACACTGAAGCTTTCTTT.

The V gene is TRBV27, the J gene TRBJ2-7; D unclear. V gave up 1 base and J gave up 3 bases, with 10 bases separating them. Germline-derived CDR1 and CDR2 are MNHEY and SMNVEV (reference sequence). CDR3 length equals 14 residues. The CDR3 sequence is CASSLFGSSYEQYF. The CDR3 DNA follows: TGTGCCAGCAGTTTATTCGGGTCTAGCTACGAGCAGTACTTC.

This chain joins TRBV5-1 and TRBJ2-3; 10 bases match TRBD2. This CDR3 spans 16 amino acids. The germline V gene has CDR1 SGHRS and CDR2 YFSETQ. V was pared by 1 base and J by 0 bases, with 2 bases of the junction left unmatched. CDR3 sequence reads: CASSLTSGTSTDTQYF. The CDR3 nucleotides read TGCGCCAGCAGCTTGACTAGCGGGACCAGCACAGATACGCAGTATTTT.

The chain has TRBV5-4 and TRBJ1-1, with D unclear. CDR3 size: 15 residues. V dropped 0 bases and J dropped 4 bases, with 13 bases sitting between them. Germline CDR1 reads SGHNT; CDR2 reads YYREEE (reference sequence). CDR3 DNA sequence: TGTGCCAGCAGCTTGGGCGGGGTTCAGAGCACTGAAGCTTTCTTT. Translating it yields CASSLGGVQSTEAFF.

The rearrangement uses TRBV19 and TRBJ2-7; 10 nucleotides agree with TRBD1. Trimming at V came to 4 bases and at J to 0 bases, leaving 12 bases not matched to a gene. The CDR3 has 18 residues. CDR1 and CDR2 (germline): LNHDA, SQIVND (reference sequence). The CDR3 nucleotides are TGTGCCAGTAGTACCGGAGGGGGACAGGGGCTCAGCTCCTACGAGCAGTACTTC. Its protein product is CASSTGGGQGLSSYEQYF.